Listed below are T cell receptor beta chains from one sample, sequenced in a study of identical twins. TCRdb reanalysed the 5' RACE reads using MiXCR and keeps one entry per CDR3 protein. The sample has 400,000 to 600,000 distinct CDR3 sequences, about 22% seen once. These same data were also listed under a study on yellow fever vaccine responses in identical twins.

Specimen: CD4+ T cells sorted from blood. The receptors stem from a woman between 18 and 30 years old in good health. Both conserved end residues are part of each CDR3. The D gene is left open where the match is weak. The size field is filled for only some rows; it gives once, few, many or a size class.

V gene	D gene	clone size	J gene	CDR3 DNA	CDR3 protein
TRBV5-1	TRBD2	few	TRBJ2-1	TGCGCCAGCAGCTTGGGTGGGACTAGCGCGCAGAATGAGCAGTTCTTC	CASSLGGTSAQNEQFF
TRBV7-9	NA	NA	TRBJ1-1	TGTGCCAGCAGCTCTCCGGGGGCTGAAGCTTTCTTT	CASSSPGAEAFF
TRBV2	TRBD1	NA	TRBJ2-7	TGTGCCAGCAGTGAATGGACAGGGAGTTACGAGCAGTACTTC	CASSEWTGSYEQYF
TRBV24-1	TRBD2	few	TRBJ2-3	TGTGCCACCAGTGACCCAGCGGGAAGCACAGATACGCAGTATTTT	CATSDPAGSTDTQYF
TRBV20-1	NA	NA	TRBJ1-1	TGCAGTGCTTCCTCAAGGAACATGAACACTGAAGCTTTCTTT	CSASSRNMNTEAFF
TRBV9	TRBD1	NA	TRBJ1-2	TGTGCCAGCAACCGGGACAGGGGATACTTTGGCTATGGCTACACCTTC	CASNRDRGYFGYGYTF
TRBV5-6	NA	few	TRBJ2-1	TGTGCCAGCAGCGTCGTTCGGTCCTACAATGAGCAGTTCTTC	CASSVVRSYNEQFF
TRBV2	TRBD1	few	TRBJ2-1	TGTGCCAGCAGTGAGGACAGGGGGCTACCCGGAGAGGTGCAGTTCTTC	CASSEDRGLPGEVQFF
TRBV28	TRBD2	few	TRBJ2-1	TGTGCCAGCAGTTTTGGTGGCGGGAGGGCCTATAGCAATGAGCAGTTCTTC	CASSFGGGRAYSNEQFF
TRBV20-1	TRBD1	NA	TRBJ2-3	TGCAGTGCAACACAGGGGGATAGCACAGATACGCAGTATTTT	CSATQGDSTDTQYF
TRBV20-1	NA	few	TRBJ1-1	TGCAGTGCTAGCAACCGAGACAGTGAAGCTTTCTTT	CSASNRDSEAFF
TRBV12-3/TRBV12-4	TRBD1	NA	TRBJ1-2	TGTGCCAGCAGTGGGGGACAGATCTATGGCTACACCTTC	CASSGGQIYGYTF
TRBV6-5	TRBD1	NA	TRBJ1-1	TGTGCCAGCAGTTACCCTGACAGGGATGGGAACACTGAAGCTTTCTTT	CASSYPDRDGNTEAFF
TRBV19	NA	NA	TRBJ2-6	TGTGCCAGCAACCCGGGACGGGGAAGGAGTGGGGCCAACGTCCTGACTTTC	CASNPGRGRSGANVLTF
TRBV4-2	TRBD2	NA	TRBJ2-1	TGTGCCAGCAGCCAAGGACTAGCGGTATTCAATGAGCAGTTCTTC	CASSQGLAVFNEQFF
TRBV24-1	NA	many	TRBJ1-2	TGTGCCACCCGAGGACAGTCCTATGGCTACACCTTC	CATRGQSYGYTF
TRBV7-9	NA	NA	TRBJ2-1	TGTGCCAGCAGCTTAGGATGGGGCGGACTACAGGAGCAGTTCTTC	CASSLGWGGLQEQFF
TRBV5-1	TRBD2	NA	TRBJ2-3	TGCGCCAGCAGCCGGCGGGGACTAGCGGGAGTGCAGGCAGATACGCAGTATTTT	CASSRRGLAGVQADTQYF
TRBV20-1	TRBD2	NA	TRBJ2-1	TGCAGTGCTAGAGGGTTACAAGGGACTAGCGGGGACAATGAGCAGTTCTTC	CSARGLQGTSGDNEQFF
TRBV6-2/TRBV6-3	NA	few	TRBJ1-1	TGTGCCAGCAGTTACCAGGGCCAGGGGTCGGTTGACACTGAAGCTTTCTTT	CASSYQGQGSVDTEAFF
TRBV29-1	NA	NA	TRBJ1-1	TGCAGCGTTGGGGGTGTCACTGAAGCTTTCTTT	CSVGGVTEAFF
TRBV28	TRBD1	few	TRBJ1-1	TGTGCCAGCAGTTTAGACAGGGGGCGGCGGGGGAACACTGAAGCTTTCTTT	CASSLDRGRRGNTEAFF
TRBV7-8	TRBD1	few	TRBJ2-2	TGTGCCAGCAGCTGGGGACAGGGCTCCGGGGAGCTGTTTTTT	CASSWGQGSGELFF
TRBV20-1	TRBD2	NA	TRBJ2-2	TGCAGTGCTAGAGATCGGTGGACTAGTGTAACCGGGGAGCTGTTTTTT	CSARDRWTSVTGELFF
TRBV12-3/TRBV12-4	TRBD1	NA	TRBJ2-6	TGTGCCAGCAGTCCAAGACAGGGGACTTCTGGGGCCAACGTCCTGACTTTC	CASSPRQGTSGANVLTF
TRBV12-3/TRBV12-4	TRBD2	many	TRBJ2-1	TGTGCCAGCAGTCCCCGTGATAGCGGGAGGGAGCAGTTCTTC	CASSPRDSGREQFF
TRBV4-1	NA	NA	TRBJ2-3	TGCGCCAGCCGGAGTCCGGGACAACGGCCGGATACGCAGTATTTT	CASRSPGQRPDTQYF
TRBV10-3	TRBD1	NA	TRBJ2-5	TGTGCCATCGGGGGGACAGGGGGATTTGAGACCCAGTACTTC	CAIGGTGGFETQYF
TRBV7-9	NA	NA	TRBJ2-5	TGTGCCAGCAGCTTATTAAGGGGAGAGGGCTCCCAAGTAATCCAGTACTTC	CASSLLRGEGSQVIQYF
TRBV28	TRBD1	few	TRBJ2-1	TGTGCCAGCAGCCCCCGGGACAGGTGGATGGTGGAGCAGTTCTTC	CASSPRDRWMVEQFF
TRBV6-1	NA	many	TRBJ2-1	TGTGCCAGCAGTGGACAGAGTAATAGGGTACCTGAGCAGTTCTTC	CASSGQSNRVPEQFF
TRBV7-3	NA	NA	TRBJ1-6	TGTGCCAGCAGGGGGTCTATGAATTCACCCCTCCACTTT	CASRGSMNSPLHF
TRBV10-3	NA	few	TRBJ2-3	TGTGCCATCAGTGAGTCGGGGAGCACAGATACGCAGTATTTT	CAISESGSTDTQYF
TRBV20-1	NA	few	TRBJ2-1	TGCAGTGCGAAAACTAGCCCTACATACAATGAGCAGTTCTTC	CSAKTSPTYNEQFF
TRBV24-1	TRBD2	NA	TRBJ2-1	TGTGCCACCAGTGATTTGGCGGGGGGGCCGAATGAGCAGTTCTTC	CATSDLAGGPNEQFF
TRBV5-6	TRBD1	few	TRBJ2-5	TGTGCCAGCAGCTTGGCCGCCGGGACAGGGGTAGGGGAGACCCAGTACTTC	CASSLAAGTGVGETQYF
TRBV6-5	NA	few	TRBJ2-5	TGTGCCAGCAGTTACTCCGTAAACGCAGGGGTAGAGACCCAGTACTTC	CASSYSVNAGVETQYF
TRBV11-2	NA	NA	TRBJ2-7	TGTGCCAGCAGCCAACGGCCCAGCTCCTACGAGCAGTACTTC	CASSQRPSSYEQYF
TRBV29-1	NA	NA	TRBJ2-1	TGCAGCGTTGAAAGGGGTTATCAGTACAATGAGCAGTTCTTC	CSVERGYQYNEQFF
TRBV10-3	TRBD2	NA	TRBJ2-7	TGTGCCACGTCGACTAGCGGGGAGCCCTACGAGCAGTACTTC	CATSTSGEPYEQYF
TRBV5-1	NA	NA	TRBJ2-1	TGCGCCAGCAGCACCACTTACAATGAGCAGTTCTTC	CASSTTYNEQFF
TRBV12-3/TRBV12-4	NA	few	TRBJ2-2	TGTGCCAGCAGTCCCAGTAGCGCCAGGGCCGGGGAGCTGTTTTTT	CASSPSSARAGELFF